Many counts were recorded for the clone carrying this TCR beta chain. The same CDR3 arises from other DNA sequences in this sample as well. V dropped 1 base and J dropped 4; count of bases not matched to a gene: 9. The CDR3 contains 16 residues. Per germline, CDR1 LGHDT and CDR2 YNNKEL (reference sequence). Measured with immunoSEQ multiplex PCR; TCRdb has only the in-frame clones, and not every one. The data show some 120,000 clones, around nine tenths seen once. This record belongs to a study of control samples from healthy donors and cancer patients. This TCR derives from a young man in good health. This chain joins TRBV3-1 (or the pseudogene TRBV3-2) and TRBJ2-7, with 8 positions matching TRBD1. The material sequenced was blood. CDR3 DNA: TGTGCCAGCAGCCAAGGGGGGGCAGGGGGCGGTTACGAGCAGTACGTC. As protein: CASSQGGAGGGYEQYV.